A single sample gave rise to the 27 T cell receptor beta chains below, sequenced in a study of radiation and T cells in renal cell carcinoma. Assay used: immunoSEQ multiplex PCR; TCRdb lists only in-frame clones, some missing. The sample lists some 120,000 clones; around 89% were seen once. As to time point: blood 2 weeks post-SBRT. Treatment given: 15 Gy SBRT to primary tumor, nephrectomy 4 weeks later. The source was blood, collected from a patient whose treatment included radiotherapy and nephrectomy. These receptors were collected from a woman in her 70s with renal cell carcinoma.

The chain employs TRBV6-5 and TRBJ1-1, with D perhaps matching TRBD1 (5 bases). CDR1 and CDR2 (germline): MNHEY, SVGAGI. The V and J ends lost 5 bases and 5 bases respectively, with 15 bases between them. The CDR3 covers 14 residues. The CDR3 is CASSPQNPGTEAFF. CDR3 in DNA: TGTGCCAGCAGTCCCCAGAACCCAGGGACTGAAGCTTTCTTT.

The chain has TRBV5-1 and TRBJ1-6; 9 nucleotides agree with TRBD1. The V gene's germline CDR1 is SGHRS and CDR2 YFSETQ. Trimming cost V 4 bases and J 1 base; bases outside gene matches: 9. The CDR3 is made up of 18 amino acids. Written as DNA, the CDR3 is TGCGCCAGCAGCGAGGGGACAGGGTTTGGTTCCTATAATTCACCCCTCCACTTT. Its protein product is CASSEGTGFGSYNSPLHF. The variable domain in full, completed from reference TRBV5-1 and TRBJ1-6, reads KAGVTQTPRYLIKTRGQQVTLSCSPISGHRSVSWYQQTPGQGLQFLFEYFSETQRNKGNFPGRFSGRQFSNSRSEMNVSTLELGDSALYLCASSEGTGFGSYNSPLHFGNGTRLTVT.

The V gene is TRBV2, the J gene TRBJ1-5; no definite D call. The germline gives CDR1 SNHLY, CDR2 FYNNEI. V lost 7 bases and J lost 9, with 10 bases in between. This CDR3 spans 11 amino acids. CDR3 bases: TGTGCCAGCACGTCCGGTGGGCCCCAGCATTTT. Amino acid sequence: CASTSGGPQHF.

The V and J genes are TRBV6-1 and TRBJ1-2; 9 positions match TRBD1. Germline-derived CDR1 and CDR2 are MNHNS and SASEGT. V lost 6 bases to trimming and J lost 5 bases; unmatched junction nucleotides: 10. The CDR3 has 15 amino acids. The CDR3: CASRDDRGIRYGYTF. The DNA for the CDR3 is TGTGCCAGCAGAGATGACAGGGGGATTCGTTATGGCTACACCTTC.

This CDR3 reads CASTQQGSRTEAFF. In DNA form, the CDR3 reads TGTGCCAGCACCCAACAGGGGAGTAGGACTGAAGCTTTCTTT. V gene TRBV6-5 combines with J gene TRBJ1-1, with TRBD1 identical over 7 bases. CDR1 is MNHEY and CDR2 is SVGAGI in the germline V gene. The J segment lost 5 bases and the V segment lost 7 bases, leaving 10 bases of the junction unmatched. The CDR3 covers 14 residues.

The chain is built from TRBV28 and TRBJ1-6, with no clear D. This CDR3 spans 17 amino acids. V was cut by 5 bases and J by 4 bases, with 18 bases left in between. Germline V CDR1 and CDR2: MDHEN, SYDVKM. The CDR3 sequence is CASSRPRVGSYNSPLHF. The CDR3 nucleotides are TGTGCCAGCAGTCGCCCAAGGGTAGGGTCTTATAATTCACCCCTCCACTTT.

V is TRBV2 and J is TRBJ2-3; D uncertain. Trimming removed 8 bases at V and 6 bases at J, with 6 bases between. This CDR3 has 10 residues. CDR1 is SNHLY and CDR2 is FYNNEI in the germline V gene. The CDR3 reads CASRRDTQYF. DNA of the CDR3: TGTGCCAGCCGTCGGGATACGCAGTATTTT.

The chain recombines TRBV4-3 with TRBJ2-1; 11 bases are shared with TRBD2. V lost 3 bases, J lost 7 bases, and 11 bases stayed unmatched. Looked up from germline, CDR1 is LGHNA and CDR2 is YSLEER. There are 17 residues in the CDR3. In DNA form, the CDR3 reads TGCGCCAGCAGCCACCCACCGATTAGCGGGGGGGGTAATGAGCAGTTCTTC. Translated, it gives CASSHPPISGGGNEQFF.

With respect to this clone: Other nucleotide sequences in the sample specify the same CDR3. The chain employs TRBV6-1 and TRBJ2-2; TRBD2 might be the D (5 bases). Between the trimmed V and J ends, which lost 10 bases and 1 base, there was a span of 7 bases. Germline V gives CDR1 MNHNS, CDR2 SASEGT. CDR3 size: 12 residues. DNA of the CDR3: TGTGCCACTGGGAGGAACACCGGGGAGCTGTTTTTT. Protein product: CATGRNTGELFF.

V gene TRBV2 combines with J gene TRBJ2-5, with 8 positions matching TRBD2. The J segment lost 5 bases and the V segment lost 4 bases, leaving 9 bases of the junction unmatched. The CDR3 spans 15 residues. Per germline, CDR1 SNHLY and CDR2 FYNNEI. The CDR3 loop reads CASSASSGGTETQYF. CDR3 coding DNA: TGTGCCAGCAGTGCATCAAGCGGGGGAACGGAGACCCAGTACTTC.

In its sample, this clone was seen once. The V call is TRBV10-3, the J call TRBJ1-4; 9 bases map to TRBD1. From germline, CDR1 is ENHRY and CDR2 SYGVKD. This CDR3 has 14 residues. With V trimmed by 4 bases and J by 6 bases, 3 bases remained unmatched. Written as DNA, the CDR3 is TGTGCCATCAGTGCTGGGACAGGGCATGAAAAACTGTTTTTT. The encoded protein is CAISAGTGHEKLFF.

The CDR3 loop is CASSEQDRGKGQPQHF. The DNA of the CDR3 is TGTGCCAGCAGTGAACAGGACAGGGGAAAGGGTCAGCCCCAGCATTTT. V gene TRBV6-1 combines with J gene TRBJ1-5; 9 bases are a match to TRBD1. The CDR3 runs to 16 residues. The ends lost 2 bases at V and 6 bases at J; junction bases unmatched: 8. From germline, CDR1 is MNHNS and CDR2 SASEGT.

This chain links TRBV6-5 with TRBJ2-3; the match to TRBD1 covers 8 bases. Trimming removed 10 bases from V and 5 bases from J; junction bases left unmatched: 14. The germline V gene has CDR1 MNHEY and CDR2 SVGAGI. The CDR3 has 15 amino acids. CDR3 region: CATLPFRGRRDTQYF. The CDR3 nucleotides read TGTGCCACCCTCCCTTTCAGGGGGCGCAGAGATACGCAGTATTTT.

This clone was seen more than once but under ten times. The chain joins TRBV19 to TRBJ1-1; the D is unclear. Trimming pared 5 bases from V and 6 bases from J, leaving 10 bases between. Germline CDR1 reads LNHDA; CDR2 reads SQIVND (reference sequence). This CDR3 has 12 residues. CDR3 coding DNA: TGTGCCAGTAGTGTACAGTGGTCTGAAGCTTTCTTT. It yields the protein CASSVQWSEAFF.

The rearrangement joins TRBV30 to TRBJ1-2; D is uncertain. Germline CDR1 and CDR2: GTSNPN and SVGIG (reference sequence). The length of the CDR3 is 14 residues. The V and J ends lost 6 bases and 4 bases respectively, with 18 bases between them. CDR3 nucleotides: TGTGCCTGTTGGGCGGTCGGATTGATCTATGGCTACACCTTC. This gives the protein CACWAVGLIYGYTF.

The chain carries TRBV11-2 and TRBJ2-7; a weak D match, TRBD1 (5 bases). V lost 6 bases, J lost 2 bases, and 17 bases lay in between. There are 15 residues in the CDR3. From germline, CDR1 is SGHAT and CDR2 FQNNGV. CDR3 sequence (DNA): TGTGCCAGCAGTTATCGACAGATCCCGACCTACGAGCAGTACTTC. It yields the protein CASSYRQIPTYEQYF.

This clone was picked up one time. The chain carries TRBV7-2 and TRBJ1-4, with TRBD1 as a possible D gene (6 bases). The germline V gene has CDR1 SGHTA and CDR2 FQGNSA. This CDR3 has 16 residues. Trimming cost V 5 bases and J 4 bases, with 17 bases left between them. The CDR3 spells CASSRLGGSLNEKLFF. Here the CDR3 DNA reads TGTGCCAGCAGCAGGTTGGGGGGCAGCCTTAATGAAAAACTGTTTTTT.

The chain employs TRBV6-1 and TRBJ1-4; unclear D gene. Per germline, CDR1 MNHNS and CDR2 SASEGT. V lost 0 bases and J lost 7, with 3 bases in between. The CDR3 runs to 12 residues. The CDR3 loop reads CASSEASEKLFF. The CDR3 DNA sequence: TGTGCCAGCAGTGAAGCGTCTGAAAAACTGTTTTTT.

The chain couples TRBV5-4 to TRBJ1-6; a possible D gene is TRBD1 (6 bases). The CDR3 length is 14 residues. Trimming cost V 2 bases and J 9 bases, with 12 bases left between them. Germline CDR1 and CDR2: SGHNT and YYREEE (reference sequence). The CDR3 region is CASSFPGAVSPLHF. DNA for the CDR3: TGTGCCAGCAGCTTCCCGGGGGCGGTTTCACCCCTCCACTTT.

The chain joins TRBV7-8 to TRBJ1-2, with D unclear. V gave up 0 bases and J gave up 2 bases, with 10 bases separating them. CDR1 is SGHVS, CDR2 FQNEAQ, per germline. The CDR3 is made up of 15 amino acids. In nucleotides, the CDR3 is TGTGCCAGCAGCTTAGCTCTTGGAAACAACTATGGCTACACCTTC. As protein: CASSLALGNNYGYTF.

The gene calls are TRBV5-1 and TRBJ1-1; 9 bases line up with TRBD1. In germline, CDR1 is SGHRS, CDR2 YFSETQ. The CDR3 length is 16 residues. The trim removed 0 bases at V and 0 bases at J, leaving 3 bases unmatched. CDR3 sequence: CASSLGTGVMNTEAFF. The CDR3 DNA reads as TGCGCCAGCAGCTTGGGGACAGGGGTTATGAACACTGAAGCTTTCTTT.

J is TRBJ2-3 and V is TRBV5-6, with 11 bases identical to TRBD2. This CDR3 is 17 amino acids long. J gave up 0 bases and V 0 bases, and 3 bases lay outside the gene matches. The germline V gene encodes CDR1 SGHDT and CDR2 YYEEEE. The CDR3 bases are TGTGCCAGCAGCTTGGCGGTAGCGGGGGGGAGCACAGATACGCAGTATTTT. This gives the protein CASSLAVAGGSTDTQYF.

The chain joins TRBV29-1 to TRBJ1-6; 8 bases are a match to TRBD1. J lost 9 bases, V lost 7 bases, and 8 bases had no gene match. CDR3 length: 13 amino acids. CDR1 is SQVTM, CDR2 ANQGSEA, per germline. The CDR3 nucleotides read TGCAGCGCTGGACAGGGTTCGGGTTCACCCCTCCACTTT. Protein product: CSAGQGSGSPLHF.

The chain has TRBV5-1 and TRBJ2-2; D may be TRBD1 (5 bases). The germline V and J ends were trimmed by 0 bases and 6 bases, with 9 bases remaining between them. Germline assignment: CDR1 SGHRS and CDR2 YFSETQ. The length of the CDR3 is 14 residues. The CDR3 region is CASSLVEGAGELFF. CDR3 DNA sequence: TGCGCCAGCAGCTTGGTTGAAGGGGCCGGGGAGCTGTTTTTT.

The gene calls are TRBV4-3 and TRBJ2-2, with no clear D. From germline, CDR1 is LGHNA and CDR2 YSLEER. This CDR3 comprises 14 residues. Trimming stripped 5 bases from V and 6 bases from J, with 13 bases between. CDR3 protein: CASSGTWVAGELFF. CDR3 sequence (DNA): TGCGCCAGCAGCGGCACGTGGGTAGCCGGGGAGCTGTTTTTT.

This clone showed up just once. The V call is TRBV15, the J call TRBJ1-2; 10 positions match TRBD1. V lost 4 bases, J lost 2 bases, and 10 bases stayed unmatched. CDR3 length: 17 amino acids. Looked up from germline, CDR1 is LNHNV and CDR2 is YYDKDF (reference sequence). DNA for the CDR3: TGTGCCACCAGCATCAGACAGGGGGCGCAAGTAAACTATGGCTACACCTTC. Its protein product is CATSIRQGAQVNYGYTF.

The chain has TRBV5-4 and TRBJ2-7, with 7 positions matching TRBD1. The CDR3 spans 13 residues. Per the germline V gene, CDR1 is SGHNT and CDR2 is YYREEE (reference sequence). The trim removed 1 base at V and 3 bases at J, leaving 1 base unmatched. The DNA of the CDR3 is TGTGCCAGCAGCTTGCCAGGGGGCTACGAGCAGTACTTC. This codes for CASSLPGGYEQYF.